One sample yielded the 28 T cell receptor beta chains listed below, sequenced in a study of T cells expressing NK-cell markers. TCRdb reprocessed the 5' RACE reads, with one entry per CDR3 protein and no DNA. The record lists 150,000 to 180,000 distinct CDR3 sequences, of which the ten most abundant hold more than 35%. The sequencing input was blood T cells: a sorted CD56 or NKG2C T cell subset, CD4+ or CD8+ T cells, or bulk PBMC T cells (not recorded which). The receptors come from a woman in her fifties or sixties in good health.

The chain joins TRBV11-3 to TRBJ2-1; the D call from TCRdb, TRBD2, cannot be confirmed without DNA. This CDR3 is 16 amino acids long. Germline V gene lookup returns CDR1 SGHNT and CDR2 YENEEA. The CDR3 protein is CASSSTSGTPYNEQFF.

The chain combines TRBV12-3 or TRBV12-4 with TRBJ1-2. CDR3 size: 13 residues. The CDR3 loop is CASTFDGPRGYTF.

The gene calls are TRBV24-1 and TRBJ1-2; TCRdb names TRBD1, which stays unverified in the absence of DNA. The CDR3 is made up of 15 amino acids. Germline CDR1 and CDR2: KGHDR and SFDVKD. The CDR3 here is CATSDDTGTGAGYTF.

The rearrangement links TRBV5-6 to TRBJ2-7; TCRdb proposes TRBD1, but this gene call is untestable without DNA. The CDR3 has 13 residues. Germline V lookup: CDR1 SGHDT, CDR2 YYEEEE. CDR3: CASSWDRGDEQYF. The variable domain in full, with the rest retrieved from reference TRBV5-6 and TRBJ2-7, is DAGVTQSPTHLIKTRGQQVTLRCSPKSGHDTVSWYQQALGQGPQFIFQYYEEEERQRGNFPDRFSGHQFPNYSSELNVNALLLGDSALYLCASSWDRGDEQYFGPGTRLTVT.

The chain couples TRBV29-1 to TRBJ1-3; no DNA is available, so the TRBD1 call from TCRdb remains unchecked. Germline V CDR1 and CDR2: SQVTM, ANQGSEA. The CDR3 is 12 amino acids. The CDR3 region is CSVDRVGDTIYF.

The chain carries TRBV3-1 and TRBJ2-7; the TRBD1 assignment by TCRdb is unverifiable without DNA. The germline V gene encodes CDR1 LGHDT and CDR2 YNNKEL (reference sequence). This CDR3 spans 15 amino acids. The CDR3: CASSQDQGTGLTQYF.

Here the CDR3 reads CASSTALWTPKQPQHF. The genes are TRBV12-3 or TRBV12-4 and TRBJ1-5. The length of the CDR3 is 16 residues.

V and J are TRBV24-1 and TRBJ2-3; checking the TCRdb D call of TRBD2 is not possible without DNA. The length of the CDR3 is 16 residues. The germline gives CDR1 KGHDR, CDR2 SFDVKD. The CDR3 loop reads CATSDTLAGRTDTQYF.

V is TRBV6-1 and J is TRBJ2-2. This CDR3 region has 14 residues. CDR1 is MNHNS and CDR2 is SASEGT in the germline V gene. CDR3 protein: CASSDSGSTGELFF.

V usage is TRBV18 and J usage is TRBJ1-1; the D gene TCRdb calls, TRBD1, cannot be checked with no DNA. Germline CDR1 KGHSH, CDR2 LQKENI. The CDR3 loop spans 15 amino acids. The CDR3: CASSPGQGMNTEAFF.

V and J are TRBV29-1 and TRBJ2-7; the TRBD2 assignment by TCRdb is unverifiable without DNA. This CDR3 region has 15 residues. Germline V gene lookup returns CDR1 SQVTM and CDR2 ANQGSEA. CDR3 amino acids: CSVVGALAGIYEQYF.

The J gene is TRBJ2-1, the V gene TRBV18; no DNA is available, so the TRBD2 call from TCRdb remains unchecked. This CDR3 has 13 residues. Germline loops: CDR1 KGHSH, CDR2 LQKENI. This CDR3 reads CASHGRADNEQFF. Complete variable domain (other parts from reference TRBV18 and TRBJ2-1): NAGVMQNPRHLVRRRGQEARLRCSPMKGHSHVYWYRQLPEEGLKFMVYLQKENIIDESGMPKERFSAEFPKEGPSILRIQQVVRGDSAAYFCASHGRADNEQFFGPGTRLTVL.

V is TRBV5-1 and J is TRBJ2-1; TCRdb proposes TRBD2, but this gene call is untestable without DNA. The germline V gene encodes CDR1 SGHRS and CDR2 YFSETQ. This CDR3 region has 15 residues. CDR3 residues: CASSLADTSRHEQFF.

The CDR3 region is CASSLVDSYGYTF. The rearrangement uses TRBV7-9 and TRBJ1-2; TCRdb outputs TRBD1, but without DNA this stays unchecked. The CDR3 consists of 13 residues. Germline V gene sequence: CDR1 SEHNR, CDR2 FQNEAQ (reference sequence).

This CDR3 reads CAISVPGLDPPEQFF. The V and J genes are TRBV10-3 and TRBJ2-1; TCRdb selects TRBD2, and the lack of DNA leaves this call unchecked. Germline CDR1 is ENHRY and CDR2 is SYGVKD. This CDR3 has 15 amino acids.

This rearrangement joins TRBV27 to TRBJ2-7; TCRdb outputs TRBD2, but without DNA this stays unchecked. The CDR3 has 16 residues. The germline V gene encodes CDR1 MNHEY and CDR2 SMNVEV (reference sequence). CDR3 sequence reads: CASSLSPGTSHGKQYF.

J is TRBJ2-1 and V is TRBV19. This CDR3 is built from 15 residues. The V gene's germline CDR1 is LNHDA and CDR2 SQIVND (reference sequence). CDR3 loop: CASSIATSSYNEQFF.

This chain joins TRBV12-3 or TRBV12-4 and TRBJ1-1; TCRdb outputs TRBD1, but without DNA this stays unchecked. The CDR3 contains 14 residues. The CDR3 region is CASITGQDNTEAFF.

The CDR3 protein is CASSSTSGRYTDTQYF. The rearrangement joins TRBV27 to TRBJ2-3; absent DNA, TCRdb's TRBD2 call cannot be checked. The CDR3 loop spans 16 amino acids. Per the germline V gene, CDR1 is MNHEY and CDR2 is SMNVEV (reference sequence).

The J gene is TRBJ2-1, the V gene TRBV20-1; TCRdb outputs TRBD2, but without DNA this stays unchecked. CDR3 length: 14 residues. Germline V gene sequence: CDR1 DFQATT, CDR2 SNEGSKA (reference sequence). The CDR3 loop reads CSASGLAAFNEQFF.

The CDR3 protein is CASSLAAGTEKNIQYF. J is TRBJ2-4 and V is TRBV7-9; absent DNA, TCRdb's TRBD1 call cannot be checked. Germline V CDR1 and CDR2: SEHNR, FQNEAQ (reference sequence). The CDR3 runs to 16 residues.

This chain uses TRBV27 with TRBJ2-1; TCRdb outputs TRBD2, but without DNA this stays unchecked. The CDR3 has 15 amino acids. CDR1 and CDR2 from the germline V gene are MNHEY and SMNVEV (reference sequence). CDR3 region: CASSFDRSSGNEQFF.

The J gene is TRBJ1-4, the V gene TRBV27; the TCRdb call, TRBD1, lacks DNA for checking. The CDR3 has 16 residues. Germline V CDR1 and CDR2: MNHEY, SMNVEV (reference sequence). The chain's CDR3 is CASSLWGGGTDEKLFF. Filled out from reference TRBV27 and TRBJ1-4, the complete variable domain reads EAQVTQNPRYLITVTGKKLTVTCSQNMNHEYMSWYRQDPGLGLRQIYYSMNVEVTDKGDVPEGYKVSRKEKRNFPLILESPSPNQTSLYFCASSLWGGGTDEKLFFGSGTQLSVL.

This rearrangement joins TRBV25-1 to TRBJ2-3. CDR1 and CDR2 (germline): MGHDK, SYGVNS. This CDR3 is 13 amino acids long. The chain's CDR3 is CASELDPTDTQYF.

The chain has TRBV27 and TRBJ2-5; TCRdb's D call of TRBD1 is untestable without DNA. This CDR3 comprises 14 residues. The germline V gene encodes CDR1 MNHEY and CDR2 SMNVEV (reference sequence). CDR3 amino acids: CASSLRDRGETQYF.

The chain joins TRBV5-6 to TRBJ2-1; the TCRdb call, TRBD2, lacks DNA for checking. From germline, CDR1 is SGHDT and CDR2 YYEEEE. The CDR3 extends over 15 amino acids. The chain's CDR3 is CASSRPAGIYNEQFF.

The rearrangement uses TRBV9 and TRBJ2-2; as DNA is missing, the TRBD2 call by TCRdb cannot be tested. The CDR3 sequence is 14 residues long. Germline V CDR1 and CDR2: SGDLS, YYNGEE. CDR3 amino acids: CASSLGHLAGELFF.

V gene TRBV27 combines with J gene TRBJ2-1; TCRdb picks TRBD2, but there is no DNA to check that call. Germline V gene data show CDR1 as MNHEY and CDR2 as SMNVEV (reference sequence). The CDR3 covers 14 residues. The CDR3 region is CASSPSGSYNEQFF.